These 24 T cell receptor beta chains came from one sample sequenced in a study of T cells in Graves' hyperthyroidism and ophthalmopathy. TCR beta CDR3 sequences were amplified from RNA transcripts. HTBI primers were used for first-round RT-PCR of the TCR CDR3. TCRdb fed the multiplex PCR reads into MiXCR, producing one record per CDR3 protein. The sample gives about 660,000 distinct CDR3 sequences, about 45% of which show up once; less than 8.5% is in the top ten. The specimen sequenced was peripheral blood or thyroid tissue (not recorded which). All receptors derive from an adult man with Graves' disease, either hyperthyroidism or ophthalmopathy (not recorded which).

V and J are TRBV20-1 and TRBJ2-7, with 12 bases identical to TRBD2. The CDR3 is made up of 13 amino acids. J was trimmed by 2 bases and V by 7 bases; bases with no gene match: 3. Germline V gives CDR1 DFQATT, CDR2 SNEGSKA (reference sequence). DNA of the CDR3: TGCAGTGGACTAGCGGGAGTGGCCTACGAGCAGTACTTC. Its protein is CSGLAGVAYEQYF.

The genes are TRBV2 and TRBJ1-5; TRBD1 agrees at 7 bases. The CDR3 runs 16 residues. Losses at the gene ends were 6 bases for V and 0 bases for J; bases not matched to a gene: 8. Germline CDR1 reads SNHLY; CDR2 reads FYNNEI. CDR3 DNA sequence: TGTGCCAGCAGCGTCTCGGGACAGATTAGCAATCAGCCCCAGCATTTT. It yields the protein CASSVSGQISNQPQHF. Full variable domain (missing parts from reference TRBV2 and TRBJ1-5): EPEVTQTPSHQVTQMGQEVILRCVPISNHLYFYWYRQILGQKVEFLVSFYNNEISEKSEIFDDQFSVERPDGSNFTLKIRSTKLEDSAMYFCASSVSGQISNQPQHFGDGTRLSIL.

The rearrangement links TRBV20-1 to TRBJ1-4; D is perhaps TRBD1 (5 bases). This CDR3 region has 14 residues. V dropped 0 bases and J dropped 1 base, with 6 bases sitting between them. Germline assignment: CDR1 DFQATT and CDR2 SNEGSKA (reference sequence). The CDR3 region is CSARDRGTNEKLFF. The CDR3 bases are TGCAGTGCTAGAGATAGGGGAACTAATGAAAAACTGTTTTTT.

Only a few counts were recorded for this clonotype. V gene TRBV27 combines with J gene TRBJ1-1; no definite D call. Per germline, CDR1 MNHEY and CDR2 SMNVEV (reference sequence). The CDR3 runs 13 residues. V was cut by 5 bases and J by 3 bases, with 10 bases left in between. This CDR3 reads CASSRARDTEAFF. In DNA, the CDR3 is TGTGCCAGCAGTAGGGCCCGTGACACTGAAGCTTTCTTT.

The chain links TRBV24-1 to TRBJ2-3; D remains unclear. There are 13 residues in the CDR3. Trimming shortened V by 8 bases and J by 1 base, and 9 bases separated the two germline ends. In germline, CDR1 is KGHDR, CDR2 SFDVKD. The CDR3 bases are TGTGCCACCAACGACCCCCGCACAGATACGCAGTATTTT. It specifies CATNDPRTDTQYF.

The CDR3 sequence: CASSQVAGARETQYF. CDR3 nucleotides: TGCGCCAGCAGCCAAGTGGCGGGCGCTCGGGAGACCCAGTACTTC. This rearrangement joins TRBV4-1 to TRBJ2-5; perhaps TRBD2 as D (5 bases). Germline-derived CDR1 and CDR2 are MGHRA and YSYEKL. V was clipped by 1 base and J by 5 bases, with 14 bases between them. This CDR3 region has 15 residues.

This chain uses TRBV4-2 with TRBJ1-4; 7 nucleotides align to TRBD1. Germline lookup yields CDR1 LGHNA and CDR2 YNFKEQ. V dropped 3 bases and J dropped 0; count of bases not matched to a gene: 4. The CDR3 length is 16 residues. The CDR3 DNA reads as TGTGCCAGCAGCCATGTCGGGACAGCAACTAATGAAAAACTGTTTTTT. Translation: CASSHVGTATNEKLFF.

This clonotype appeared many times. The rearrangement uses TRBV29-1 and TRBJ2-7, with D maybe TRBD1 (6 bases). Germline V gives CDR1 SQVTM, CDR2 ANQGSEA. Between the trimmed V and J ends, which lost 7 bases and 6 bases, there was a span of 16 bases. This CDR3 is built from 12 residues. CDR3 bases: TGCAGCGGTGGGGGCGGGTCCCTCGAGCAGTACTTC. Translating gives CSGGGGSLEQYF.

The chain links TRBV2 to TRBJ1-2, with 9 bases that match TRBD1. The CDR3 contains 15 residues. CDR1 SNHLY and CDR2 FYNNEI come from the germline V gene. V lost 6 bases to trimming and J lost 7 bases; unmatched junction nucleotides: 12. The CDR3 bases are TGTGCCAGCAGCCCCCCCGGCGGGACAGGGTTTGGCTACACCTTC. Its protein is CASSPPGGTGFGYTF.

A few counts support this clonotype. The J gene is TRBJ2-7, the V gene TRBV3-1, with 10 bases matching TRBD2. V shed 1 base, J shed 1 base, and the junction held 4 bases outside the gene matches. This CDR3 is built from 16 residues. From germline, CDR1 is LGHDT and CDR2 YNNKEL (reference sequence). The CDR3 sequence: CASSQVLAGDSYEQYF. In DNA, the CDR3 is TGTGCCAGCAGCCAAGTCCTAGCGGGAGATTCCTACGAGCAGTACTTC.

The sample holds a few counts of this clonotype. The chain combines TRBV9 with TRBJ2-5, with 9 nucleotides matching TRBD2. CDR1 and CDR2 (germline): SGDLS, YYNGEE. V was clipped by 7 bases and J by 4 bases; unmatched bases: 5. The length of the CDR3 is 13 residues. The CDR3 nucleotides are TGTGCCAGCCGGACTAGCGAGAGAGAGACCCAGTACTTC. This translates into CASRTSERETQYF.

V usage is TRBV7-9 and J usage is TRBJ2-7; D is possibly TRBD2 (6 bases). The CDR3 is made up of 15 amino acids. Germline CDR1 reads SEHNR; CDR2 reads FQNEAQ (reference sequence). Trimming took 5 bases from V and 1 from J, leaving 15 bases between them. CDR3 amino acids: CASSRGGTASYEQYF. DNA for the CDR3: TGTGCCAGCAGCAGGGGCGGGACGGCGTCCTACGAGCAGTACTTC.

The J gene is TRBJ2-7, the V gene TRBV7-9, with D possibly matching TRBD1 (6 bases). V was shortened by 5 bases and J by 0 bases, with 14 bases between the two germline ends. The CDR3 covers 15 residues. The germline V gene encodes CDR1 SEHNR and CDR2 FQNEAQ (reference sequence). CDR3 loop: CASSLRRDTSYEQYF. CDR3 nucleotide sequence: TGTGCCAGCAGCCTTCGCCGGGACACCTCCTACGAGCAGTACTTC.

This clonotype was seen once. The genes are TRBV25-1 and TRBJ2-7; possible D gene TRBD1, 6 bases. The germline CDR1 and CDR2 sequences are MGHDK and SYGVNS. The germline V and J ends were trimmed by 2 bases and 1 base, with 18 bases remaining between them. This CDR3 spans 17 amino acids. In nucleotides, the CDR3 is TGTGCCAGCAGTGAACCTTCGGCAGGGGCCTTTTCCTACGAGCAGTACTTC. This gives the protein CASSEPSAGAFSYEQYF.

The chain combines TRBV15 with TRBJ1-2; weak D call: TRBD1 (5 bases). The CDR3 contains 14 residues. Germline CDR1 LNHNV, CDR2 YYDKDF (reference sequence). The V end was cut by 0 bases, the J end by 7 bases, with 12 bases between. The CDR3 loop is CATSRDLGGSGYTF. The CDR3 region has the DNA TGTGCCACCAGCAGAGATCTGGGGGGGAGTGGCTACACCTTC.

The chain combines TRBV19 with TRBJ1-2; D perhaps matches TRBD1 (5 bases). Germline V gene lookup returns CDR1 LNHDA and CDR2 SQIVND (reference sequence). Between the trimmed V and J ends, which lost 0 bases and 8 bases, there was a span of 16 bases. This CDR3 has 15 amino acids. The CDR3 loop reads CASSIDGGGGSGYTF. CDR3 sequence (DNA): TGTGCCAGTAGTATAGACGGTGGTGGGGGTTCCGGCTACACCTTC.

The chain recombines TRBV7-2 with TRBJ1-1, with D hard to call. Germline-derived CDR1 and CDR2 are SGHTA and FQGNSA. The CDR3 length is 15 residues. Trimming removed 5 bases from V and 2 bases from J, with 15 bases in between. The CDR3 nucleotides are TGTGCCAGCAGCCGGACGGTCCGGGGTAACACTGAAGCTTTCTTT. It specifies CASSRTVRGNTEAFF.

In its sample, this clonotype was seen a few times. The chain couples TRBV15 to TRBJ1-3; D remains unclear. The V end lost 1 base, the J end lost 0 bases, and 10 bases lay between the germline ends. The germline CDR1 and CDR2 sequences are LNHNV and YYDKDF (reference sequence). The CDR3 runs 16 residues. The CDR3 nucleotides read TGTGCCACCAGCAGAGTCAGCCGGGCCTCTGGAAACACCATATATTTT. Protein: CATSRVSRASGNTIYF.

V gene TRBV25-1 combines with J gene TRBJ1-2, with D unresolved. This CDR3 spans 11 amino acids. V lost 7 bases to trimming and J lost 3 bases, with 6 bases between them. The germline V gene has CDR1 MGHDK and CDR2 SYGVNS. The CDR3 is CASTIDYGYTF. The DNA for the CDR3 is TGTGCCAGCACCATTGACTATGGCTACACCTTC.

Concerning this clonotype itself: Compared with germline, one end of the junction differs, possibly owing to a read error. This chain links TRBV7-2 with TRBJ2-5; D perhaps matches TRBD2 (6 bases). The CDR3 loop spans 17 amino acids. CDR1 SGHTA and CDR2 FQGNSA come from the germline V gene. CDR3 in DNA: TGCGCCAGCAGCCAAGATCGGGGGACTGCTTCACTCGAGACCCAGTACTTC. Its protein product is CASSQDRGTASLETQYF.

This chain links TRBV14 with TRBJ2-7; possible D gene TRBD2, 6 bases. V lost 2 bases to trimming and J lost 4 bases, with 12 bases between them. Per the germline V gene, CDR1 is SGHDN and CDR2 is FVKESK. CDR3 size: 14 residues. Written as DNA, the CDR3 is TGTGCCAGCAGCCAAAAAGCGGGTCTTTACGAGCAGTACTTC. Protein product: CASSQKAGLYEQYF.

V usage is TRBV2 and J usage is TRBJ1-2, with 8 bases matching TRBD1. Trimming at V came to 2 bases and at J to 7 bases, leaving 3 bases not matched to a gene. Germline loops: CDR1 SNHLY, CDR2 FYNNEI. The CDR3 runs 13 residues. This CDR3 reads CASSEQGAAGYTF. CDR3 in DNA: TGTGCCAGCAGTGAACAGGGGGCTGCTGGCTACACCTTC.

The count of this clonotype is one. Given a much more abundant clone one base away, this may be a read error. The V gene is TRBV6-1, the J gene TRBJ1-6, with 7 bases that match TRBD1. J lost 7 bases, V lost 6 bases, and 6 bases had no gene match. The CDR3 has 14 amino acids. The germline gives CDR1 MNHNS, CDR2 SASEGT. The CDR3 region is CASRRTGRNSPLHF. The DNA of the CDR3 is TGTGCCAGCAGACGGACAGGAAGGAATTCACCCCTCCACTTT.

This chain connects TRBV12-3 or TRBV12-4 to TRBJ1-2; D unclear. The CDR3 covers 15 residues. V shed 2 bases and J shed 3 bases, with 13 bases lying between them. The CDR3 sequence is CASSLRLIGYYGYTF. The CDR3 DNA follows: TGTGCCAGCAGTTTACGTCTAATTGGATACTATGGCTACACCTTC.